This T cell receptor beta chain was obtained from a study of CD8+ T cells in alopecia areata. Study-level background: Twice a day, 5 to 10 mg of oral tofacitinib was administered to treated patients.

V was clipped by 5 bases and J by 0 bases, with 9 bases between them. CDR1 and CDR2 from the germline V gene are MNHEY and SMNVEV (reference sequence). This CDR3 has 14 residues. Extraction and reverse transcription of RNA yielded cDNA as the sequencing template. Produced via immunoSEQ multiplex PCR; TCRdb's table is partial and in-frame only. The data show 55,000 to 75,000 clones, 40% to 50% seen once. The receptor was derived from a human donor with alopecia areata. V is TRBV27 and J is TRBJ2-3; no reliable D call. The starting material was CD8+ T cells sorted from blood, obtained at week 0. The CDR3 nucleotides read TGTGCCAGCAGTCCCGCCCGGAGCACAGATACGCAGTATTTT. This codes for CASSPARSTDTQYF.